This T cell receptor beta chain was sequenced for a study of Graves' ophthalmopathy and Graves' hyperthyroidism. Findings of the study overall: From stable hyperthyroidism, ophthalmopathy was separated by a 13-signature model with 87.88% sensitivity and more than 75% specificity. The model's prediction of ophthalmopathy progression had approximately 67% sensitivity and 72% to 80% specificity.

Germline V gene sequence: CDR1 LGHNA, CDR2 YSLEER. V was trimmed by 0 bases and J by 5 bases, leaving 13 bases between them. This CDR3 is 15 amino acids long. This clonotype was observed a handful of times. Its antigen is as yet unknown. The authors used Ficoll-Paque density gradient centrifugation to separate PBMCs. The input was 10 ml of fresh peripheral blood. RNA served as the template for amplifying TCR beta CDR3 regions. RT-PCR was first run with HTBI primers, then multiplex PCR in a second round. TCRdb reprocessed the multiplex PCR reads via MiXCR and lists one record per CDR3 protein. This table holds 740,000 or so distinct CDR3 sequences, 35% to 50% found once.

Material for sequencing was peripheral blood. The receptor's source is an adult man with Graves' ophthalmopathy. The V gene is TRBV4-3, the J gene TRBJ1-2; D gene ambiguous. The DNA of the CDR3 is TGCGCCAGCAGCCAAGATATCCGACGGAATTATGGCTACACCTTC. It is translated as CASSQDIRRNYGYTF.